This TCR beta chain was sequenced in a study of T cells in Graves' hyperthyroidism and ophthalmopathy. V lost 8 bases and J 3 bases, leaving 14 bases between the germline ends. The CDR3 has 12 amino acids. The germline V gene has CDR1 SQVTM and CDR2 ANQGSEA. About this clonotype: Its antigen remains unidentified.

The TCR beta CDR3 regions underwent amplification using RNA transcripts as the source. The TCR CDR3 was amplified in a first-round RT-PCR using the HTBI primer set. TCRdb re-analysed the multiplex PCR reads in MiXCR, keeping a single row per CDR3 protein. Here the sample spans 800,000 or so distinct CDR3 sequences, around 38% being singletons. General observations from the study: Researchers found most expanded thyroid clonotypes above 0.001 in blood as well.

The source is a man aged 18-30 years with Graves' hyperthyroidism. V gene TRBV29-1 combines with J gene TRBJ2-7, with D hard to call. Sequenced material: blood. Here the CDR3 reads CSSFGLDYEQYF. The CDR3 nucleotides read TGCAGCTCTTTCGGGCTAGACTACGAGCAGTACTTC.